This T cell receptor beta chain was captured in a study of T-cell memory formation after mild COVID-19. Looking at the study overall: The TCR clusters were mostly specific to one donor. Study findings and constraints: CD4/CD8 balance held among clones contracting day 15 to 85, and later expanders leaned CD4+.

MiXCR, applied by TCRdb to the 5' RACE reads, yields one record per CDR3 protein. The data show about 110,000 distinct CDR3 sequences, 18% seen once. The CDR3 covers 13 residues. The V and J ends lost 3 bases and 8 bases respectively, with 14 bases between them. The V gene's germline CDR1 is GTSNPN and CDR2 SVGIG (reference sequence). In its sample, this clonotype was seen a few times. Its antigen is unidentified. The sequenced sample was PBMCs or a T cell subset sorted from them (not recorded which). The receptor was isolated from a man aged 18 to 29 who had mild COVID-19 (a few samples of this study predate the infection). Cell type and time point are not known. The genes are TRBV30 and TRBJ2-1, with no clear D. The DNA for the CDR3 is TGTGCCTGGAGCCCTAGTTATGTTGATGAGCAGTTCTTC. Amino acids: CAWSPSYVDEQFF.